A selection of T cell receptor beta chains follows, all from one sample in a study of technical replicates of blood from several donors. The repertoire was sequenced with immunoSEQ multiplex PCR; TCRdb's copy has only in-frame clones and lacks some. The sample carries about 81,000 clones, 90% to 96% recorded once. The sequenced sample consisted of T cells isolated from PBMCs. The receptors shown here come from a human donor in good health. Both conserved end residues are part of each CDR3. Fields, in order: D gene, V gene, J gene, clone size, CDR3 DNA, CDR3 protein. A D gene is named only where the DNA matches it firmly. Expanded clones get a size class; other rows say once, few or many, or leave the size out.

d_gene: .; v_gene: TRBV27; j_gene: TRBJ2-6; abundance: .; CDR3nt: TGTGCCAGCGGACTAAACTCTGGGGCCAACGTCCTGACTTTC; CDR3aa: CASGLNSGANVLTF
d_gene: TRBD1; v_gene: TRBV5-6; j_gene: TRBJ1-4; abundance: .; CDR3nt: TGTGCCAGCAGCTCGGCAGGGGGTCGAGAAAAACTGTTTTTT; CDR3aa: CASSSAGGREKLFF
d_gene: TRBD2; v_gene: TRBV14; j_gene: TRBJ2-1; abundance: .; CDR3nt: TGTGCCAGCAGCCCCTCGGTGCGGGAGGGTGAGCAGTTCTTC; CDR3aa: CASSPSVREGEQFF
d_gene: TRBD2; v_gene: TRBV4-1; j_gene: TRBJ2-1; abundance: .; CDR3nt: TGCGCCAGCAGCCAAGAACTAGCGGGCGGGGATGAGCAGTTCTTC; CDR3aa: CASSQELAGGDEQFF
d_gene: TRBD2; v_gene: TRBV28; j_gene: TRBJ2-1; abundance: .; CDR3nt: TGTGCCAGCAGTTTATCTGGCGGGAGCAGAAGGAATGAGCAGTTCTTC; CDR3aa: CASSLSGGSRRNEQFF
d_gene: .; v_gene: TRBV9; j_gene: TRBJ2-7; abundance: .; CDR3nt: TGTGCCAGCAGCCCCCAGGGAGGAAGCTCCTACGAGCAGTACTTC; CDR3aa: CASSPQGGSSYEQYF
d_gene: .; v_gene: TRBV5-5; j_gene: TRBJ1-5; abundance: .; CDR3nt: TGTGCCAGCAGCTTGATGTTCGGGGATTATCAGCCCCAGCATTTT; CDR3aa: CASSLMFGDYQPQHF
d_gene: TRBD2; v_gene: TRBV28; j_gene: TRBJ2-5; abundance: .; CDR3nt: TGTGCCAGCAGTTCCATCTTAGCGGGAGGGTCCCAAGAGACCCAGTACTTC; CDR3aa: CASSSILAGGSQETQYF
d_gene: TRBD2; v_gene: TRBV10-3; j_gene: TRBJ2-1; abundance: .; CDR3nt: TGTGCCATCAGTGGGGGACTAGCGGTGAACAATGAGCAGTTCTTC; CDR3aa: CAISGGLAVNNEQFF
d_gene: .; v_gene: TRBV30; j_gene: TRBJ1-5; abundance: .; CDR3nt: TGTGCCCATTCAAACGGGGAGGGACAGCCCCAGCATTTT; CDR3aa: CAHSNGEGQPQHF
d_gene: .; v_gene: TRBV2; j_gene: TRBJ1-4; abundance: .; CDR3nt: TGTGCCAGCAGTGAGTTAGCAACTAATGAAAAACTGTTTTTT; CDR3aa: CASSELATNEKLFF
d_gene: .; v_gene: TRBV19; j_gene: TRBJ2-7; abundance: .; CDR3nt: TGTGCCAGTAGTATTTATATTTACTACGAGCAGTACTTC; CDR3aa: CASSIYIYYEQYF
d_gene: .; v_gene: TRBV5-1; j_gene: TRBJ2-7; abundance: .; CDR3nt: TGCGCCAGCAGCTGGACCGGGGTTCCCCGGGAAATAACCTACGAGCAGTACTTC; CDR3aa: CASSWTGVPREITYEQYF
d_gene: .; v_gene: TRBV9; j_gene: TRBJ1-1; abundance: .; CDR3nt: TGTGCCAGCAACGCCCACGGGGGGTACACTGAAGCTTTCTTT; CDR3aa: CASNAHGGYTEAFF
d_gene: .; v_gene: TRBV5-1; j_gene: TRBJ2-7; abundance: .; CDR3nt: TGCGCCAGCAGCTTTACAAGTCAGTCCTACGAGCAGTACTTC; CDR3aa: CASSFTSQSYEQYF
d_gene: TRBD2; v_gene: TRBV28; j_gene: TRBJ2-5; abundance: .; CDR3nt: TGTGCCAGCAGTTACCCGACTAGCGGCAAAGAGACCCAGTACTTC; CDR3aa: CASSYPTSGKETQYF
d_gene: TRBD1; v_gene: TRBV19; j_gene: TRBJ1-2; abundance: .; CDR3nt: TGTGCCAGTAGTATAATCTCGGGGACAGCCTATGGCTACACCTTC; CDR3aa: CASSIISGTAYGYTF
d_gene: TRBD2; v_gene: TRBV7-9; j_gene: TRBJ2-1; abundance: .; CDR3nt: TGTGCCAGCAGCGTCGGGACTAGCTACAATGAGCAGTTCTTC; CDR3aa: CASSVGTSYNEQFF
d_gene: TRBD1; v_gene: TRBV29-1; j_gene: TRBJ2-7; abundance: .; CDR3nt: TGCAGCGTTGAAGATGGGACAGGGGGCTACGAGCAGTACTTC; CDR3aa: CSVEDGTGGYEQYF
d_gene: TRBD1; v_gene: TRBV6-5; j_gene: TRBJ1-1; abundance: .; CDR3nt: TGTGCCAGCACCGACAGGGTAAGGGACACTGAAGCTTTCTTT; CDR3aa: CASTDRVRDTEAFF
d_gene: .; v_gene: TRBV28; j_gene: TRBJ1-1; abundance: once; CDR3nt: TGTGCCAGCAGTTTGCAGGGAGGAACTGAAGCTTTCTTT; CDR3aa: CASSLQGGTEAFF
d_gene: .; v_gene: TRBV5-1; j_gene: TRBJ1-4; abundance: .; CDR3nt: TGCGCCAGCAGCTTGACCCCAGGCCCAACTAATGAAAAACTGTTTTTT; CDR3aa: CASSLTPGPTNEKLFF
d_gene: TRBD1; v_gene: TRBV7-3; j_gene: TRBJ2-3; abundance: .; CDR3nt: TGTGCCAGCAGGAGGGACAGCTCGATCACAGATACGCAGTATTTT; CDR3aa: CASRRDSSITDTQYF
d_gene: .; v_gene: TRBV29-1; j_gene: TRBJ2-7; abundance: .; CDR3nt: TGCAGCGTTGAAGGGCTGAATTACGAGCAGTACTTC; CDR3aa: CSVEGLNYEQYF
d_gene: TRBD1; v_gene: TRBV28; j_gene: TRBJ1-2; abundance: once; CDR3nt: TGTGCCAGCATACTCCGAGGGGGCGACCGAAACTATGGCTACACCTTC; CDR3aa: CASILRGGDRNYGYTF
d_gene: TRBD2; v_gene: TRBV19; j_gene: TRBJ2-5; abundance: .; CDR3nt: TGTGCCACCGCGGGGGAAGCGGGAGAAGAGACCCAGTACTTC; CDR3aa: CATAGEAGEETQYF
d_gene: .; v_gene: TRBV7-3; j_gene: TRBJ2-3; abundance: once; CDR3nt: TGTGCCAGCAGCCCACAGGGGGGGATGGCAGATACGCAGTATTTT; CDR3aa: CASSPQGGMADTQYF
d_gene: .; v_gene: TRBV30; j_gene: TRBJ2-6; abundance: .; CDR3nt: TGTGCCTGGAGTTCGGACAGACCCTCTGGGGCCAACGTCCTGACTTTC; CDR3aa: CAWSSDRPSGANVLTF
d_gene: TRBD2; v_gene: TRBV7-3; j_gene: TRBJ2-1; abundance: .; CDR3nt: TGTGCCAGCAGCTTAAACCCCGCGGGAGGGCCTTTCAATGAGCAGTTCTTC; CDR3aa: CASSLNPAGGPFNEQFF
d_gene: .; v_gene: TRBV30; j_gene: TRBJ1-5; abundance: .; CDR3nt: TGTGCCTGGAGTTTGGGGCGCGCGGATCAGCCCCAGCATTTT; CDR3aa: CAWSLGRADQPQHF
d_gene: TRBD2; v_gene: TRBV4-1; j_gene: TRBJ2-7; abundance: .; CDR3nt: TGCGCCAGCAGCCAAGTTTGGCTAGCGGGACTCTATTACGAGCAGTACTTC; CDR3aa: CASSQVWLAGLYYEQYF
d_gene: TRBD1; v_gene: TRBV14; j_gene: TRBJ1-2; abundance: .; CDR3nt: TGTGCCAGCAGCCAATTGGGACAGGGGGAGTACTATGGCTACACCTTC; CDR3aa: CASSQLGQGEYYGYTF
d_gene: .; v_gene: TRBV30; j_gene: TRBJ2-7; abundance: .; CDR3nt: TGTGCCTGGAGTAAGGACGGGACAAGCTCCTACGAGCAGTACTTC; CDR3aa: CAWSKDGTSSYEQYF
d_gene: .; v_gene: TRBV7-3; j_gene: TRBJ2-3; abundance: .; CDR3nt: TGTGCCAGCAGCCCCACAGGGACAGATACGCAGTATTTT; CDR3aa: CASSPTGTDTQYF
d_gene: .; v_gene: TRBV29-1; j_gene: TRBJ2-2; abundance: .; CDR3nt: TGCAGCGTTGTTCGGGGAATCAACACCGGGGAGCTGTTTTTT; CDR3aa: CSVVRGINTGELFF
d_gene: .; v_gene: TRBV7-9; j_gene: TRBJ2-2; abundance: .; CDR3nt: TGTGCCAGCAACGCGGGCACCGGGGAGCTGTTTTTT; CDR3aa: CASNAGTGELFF
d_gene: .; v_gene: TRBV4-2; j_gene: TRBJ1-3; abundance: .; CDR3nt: TGTGCCAGCAGCCAAACGACAGTCTCTGGAAACACCATATATTTT; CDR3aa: CASSQTTVSGNTIYF
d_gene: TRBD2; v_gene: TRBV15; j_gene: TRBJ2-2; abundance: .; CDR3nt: TGTGCCACCAAAGATCTAGCGGGAGGGCCGGTCTCCGGGGAGCTGTTTTTT; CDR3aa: CATKDLAGGPVSGELFF